The clone carrying this T cell receptor (beta chain) was seen a handful of times. Its specificity is unknown. These data are taken from a study of identical twins. General study results and limits: Cross-sectional statistics underpinned the conclusions; the same donors were not followed. Potential partial confounding of zero-insertion analyses by invariant MAIT and iNKT cells was noted. Compared with models, monozygotic twins showed more out-of-frame TCR alpha sharing. Cord blood beta clonotypes that were abundant carried fewer insertions, and memory repertoires showed no such trend.

The junction had 7 bases not matched to a gene; V was cut back by 3 bases and J by 3 bases. The length of the CDR3 is 15 residues. One entry per CDR3 protein, called by TCRdb with MiXCR from the 5' RACE reads. The sample has roughly 570,000 distinct CDR3 sequences, more than 9% seen once. These same data were also listed under a study on yellow fever vaccine responses in identical twins.

The sequence came from a woman aged 18-29 years in good health. The sequenced sample was PBMCs. V usage is TRBV12-3 or TRBV12-4 and J usage is TRBJ2-7; TRBD1 matches 8 bases. The CDR3 nucleotides are TGTGCCAGCAGTTTGAGTAAGGGACAGGTCTACGAGCAGTACTTC. Translation: CASSLSKGQVYEQYF.